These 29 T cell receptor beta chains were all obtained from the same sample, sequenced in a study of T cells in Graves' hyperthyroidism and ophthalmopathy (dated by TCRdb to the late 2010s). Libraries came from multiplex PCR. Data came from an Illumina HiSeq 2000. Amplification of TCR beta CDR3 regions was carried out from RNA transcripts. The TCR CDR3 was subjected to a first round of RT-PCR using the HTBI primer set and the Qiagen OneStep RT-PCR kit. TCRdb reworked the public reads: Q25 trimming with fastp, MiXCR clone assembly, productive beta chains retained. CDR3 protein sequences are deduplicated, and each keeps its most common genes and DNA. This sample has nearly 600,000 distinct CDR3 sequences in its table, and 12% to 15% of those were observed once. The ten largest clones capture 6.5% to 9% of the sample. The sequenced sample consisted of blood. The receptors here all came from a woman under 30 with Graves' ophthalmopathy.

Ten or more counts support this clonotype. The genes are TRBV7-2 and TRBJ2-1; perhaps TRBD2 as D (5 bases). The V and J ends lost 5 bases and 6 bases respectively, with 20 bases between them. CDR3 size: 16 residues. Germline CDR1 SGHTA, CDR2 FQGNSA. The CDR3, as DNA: TGTGCCAGCAGCACTAGGAGTTTCGGAGGAGGCAATGAGCAGTTCTTC. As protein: CASSTRSFGGGNEQFF.

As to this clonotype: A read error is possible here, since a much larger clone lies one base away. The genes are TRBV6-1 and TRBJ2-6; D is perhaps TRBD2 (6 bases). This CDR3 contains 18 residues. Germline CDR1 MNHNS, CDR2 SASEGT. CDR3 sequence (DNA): TGTGCCAGCAGTGAAGCGCGGGACGGCCACTCTGGGGCCAACGTCCCGACTTTC. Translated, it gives CASSEARDGHSGANVPTF.

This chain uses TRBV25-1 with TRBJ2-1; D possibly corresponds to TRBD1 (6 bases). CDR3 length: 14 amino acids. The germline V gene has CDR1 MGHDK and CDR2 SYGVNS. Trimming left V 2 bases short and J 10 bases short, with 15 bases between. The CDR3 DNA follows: TGTGCCAGCAGTGAAGGACAGTTCTGGGACGAGCAGTTCTTC. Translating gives CASSEGQFWDEQFF.

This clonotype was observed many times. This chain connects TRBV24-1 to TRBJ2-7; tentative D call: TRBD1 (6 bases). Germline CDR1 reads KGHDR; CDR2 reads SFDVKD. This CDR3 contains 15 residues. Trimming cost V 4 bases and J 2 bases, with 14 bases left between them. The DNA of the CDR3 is TGTGCCACCAGTGACCCTCGGACAGCGCCCTACGAGCAGTACTTC. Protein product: CATSDPRTAPYEQYF.

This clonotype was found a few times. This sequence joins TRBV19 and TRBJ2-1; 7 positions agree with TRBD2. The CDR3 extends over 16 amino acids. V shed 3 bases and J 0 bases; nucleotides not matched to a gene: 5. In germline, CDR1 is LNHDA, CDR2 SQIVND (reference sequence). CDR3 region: CASSMGGGSSYNEQFF. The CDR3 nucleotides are TGTGCCAGTAGTATGGGCGGCGGGAGCTCCTACAATGAGCAGTTCTTC.

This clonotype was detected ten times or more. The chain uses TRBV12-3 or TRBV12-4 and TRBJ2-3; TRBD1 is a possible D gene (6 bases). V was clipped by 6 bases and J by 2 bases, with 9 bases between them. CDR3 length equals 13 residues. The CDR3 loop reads CASSGQYTDTQYF. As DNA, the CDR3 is TGTGCCAGCAGCGGACAGTACACAGATACGCAGTATTTT.

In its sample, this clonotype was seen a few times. The CDR3 spells CASSPLSGFSYEQYF. The DNA of the CDR3 is TGTGCCAGCTCACCACTCTCCGGGTTCTCCTACGAGCAGTACTTC. The V call is TRBV18, the J call TRBJ2-7; D gene ambiguous. The V gene's germline CDR1 is KGHSH and CDR2 LQKENI. The CDR3 contains 15 residues. Trimming left V 1 base short and J 0 bases short, with 10 bases between.

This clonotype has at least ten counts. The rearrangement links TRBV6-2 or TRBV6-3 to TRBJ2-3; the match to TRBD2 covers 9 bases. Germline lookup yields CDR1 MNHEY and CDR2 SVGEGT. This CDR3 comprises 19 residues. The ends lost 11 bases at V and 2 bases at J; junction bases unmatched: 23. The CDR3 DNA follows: TGTGCCGTTTTCGGGGACGGCGAATCGGGACTAGCCAACACAGATACGCAGTATTTT. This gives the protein CAVFGDGESGLANTDTQYF.

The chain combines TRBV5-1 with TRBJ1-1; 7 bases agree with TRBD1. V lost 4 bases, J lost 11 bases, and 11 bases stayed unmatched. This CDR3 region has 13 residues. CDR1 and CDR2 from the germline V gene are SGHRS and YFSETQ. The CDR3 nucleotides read TGCGCCAGCAGCCCGCAGACAGGGTCGGGGGCTTTCTTT. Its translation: CASSPQTGSGAFF.

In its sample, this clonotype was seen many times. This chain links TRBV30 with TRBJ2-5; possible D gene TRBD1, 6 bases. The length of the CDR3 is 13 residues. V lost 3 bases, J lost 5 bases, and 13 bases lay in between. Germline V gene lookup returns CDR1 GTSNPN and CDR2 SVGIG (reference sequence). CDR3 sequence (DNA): TGTGCCTGGAGCGACAGGCTCGGGGAGACCCAGTACTTC. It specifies CAWSDRLGETQYF.

The CDR3 bases are TGTGCCATCAGTGAGTCCCTAGCGGGGAGGGATGAGCAGTTCTTC. Amino acids: CAISESLAGRDEQFF. This chain connects TRBV10-3 to TRBJ2-1; 9 bases are a match to TRBD2. Germline values: CDR1 ENHRY, CDR2 SYGVKD. The CDR3 totals 15 residues. With 0 bases clipped from V and 8 bases from J, the junction kept 5 bases outside the gene matches.

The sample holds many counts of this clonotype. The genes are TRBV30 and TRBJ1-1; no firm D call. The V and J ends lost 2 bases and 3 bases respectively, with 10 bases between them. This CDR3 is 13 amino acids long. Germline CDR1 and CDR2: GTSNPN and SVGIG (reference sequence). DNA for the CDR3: TGTGCCTGGAGTCTGGATGTGGACACTGAAGCTTTCTTT. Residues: CAWSLDVDTEAFF.

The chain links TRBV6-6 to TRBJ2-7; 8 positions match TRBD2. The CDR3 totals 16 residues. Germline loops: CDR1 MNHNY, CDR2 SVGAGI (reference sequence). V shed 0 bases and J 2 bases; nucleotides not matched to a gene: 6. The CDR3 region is CASSYSTRGGAYEQYF. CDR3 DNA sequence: TGTGCCAGCAGTTACTCGACTCGGGGGGGGGCCTACGAGCAGTACTTC.

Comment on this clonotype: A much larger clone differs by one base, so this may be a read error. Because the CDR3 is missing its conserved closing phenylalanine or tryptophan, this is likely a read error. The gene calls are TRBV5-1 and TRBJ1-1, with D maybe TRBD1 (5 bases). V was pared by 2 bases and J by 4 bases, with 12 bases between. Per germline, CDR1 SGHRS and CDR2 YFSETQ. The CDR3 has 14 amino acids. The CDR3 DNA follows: TGCGCCAGCAGCTTCCTTGGGGCAGTCACTGAAGCTTTCTCT. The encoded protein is CASSFLGAVTEAFS.

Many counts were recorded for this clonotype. CDR3: CASSFPRRRAETSYEQYF. DNA for the CDR3: TGTGCCAGCAGTTTCCCCCGAAGAAGGGCCGAAACCTCCTACGAGCAGTACTTC. The chain uses TRBV28 and TRBJ2-7; D unclear. The CDR3 covers 18 residues. The ends were cut back, 3 bases at V and 0 bases at J, with 21 bases in the middle. Germline CDR1 MDHEN, CDR2 SYDVKM.

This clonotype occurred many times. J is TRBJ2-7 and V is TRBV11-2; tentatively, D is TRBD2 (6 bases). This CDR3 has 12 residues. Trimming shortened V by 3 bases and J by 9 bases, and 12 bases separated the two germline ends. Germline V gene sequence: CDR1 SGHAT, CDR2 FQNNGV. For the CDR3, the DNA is TGTGCCAGCAGCTTGGAGGGGTCAAGGCAGTACTTC. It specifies CASSLEGSRQYF.

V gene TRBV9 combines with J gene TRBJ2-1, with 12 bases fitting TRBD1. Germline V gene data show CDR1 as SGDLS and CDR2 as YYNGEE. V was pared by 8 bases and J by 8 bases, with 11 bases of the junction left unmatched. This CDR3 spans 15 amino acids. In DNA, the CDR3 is TGTGCCAGTGCCCTGGGGGACAGGGGGCACGATGAGCAGTTCTTC. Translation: CASALGDRGHDEQFF.

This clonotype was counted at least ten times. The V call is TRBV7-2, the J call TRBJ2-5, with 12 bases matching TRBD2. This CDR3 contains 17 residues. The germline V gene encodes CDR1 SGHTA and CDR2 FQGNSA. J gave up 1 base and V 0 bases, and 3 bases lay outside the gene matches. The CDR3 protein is CASSLALAGGGQETQYF. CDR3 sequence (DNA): TGTGCCAGCAGCTTAGCTCTAGCGGGAGGGGGCCAAGAGACCCAGTACTTC.

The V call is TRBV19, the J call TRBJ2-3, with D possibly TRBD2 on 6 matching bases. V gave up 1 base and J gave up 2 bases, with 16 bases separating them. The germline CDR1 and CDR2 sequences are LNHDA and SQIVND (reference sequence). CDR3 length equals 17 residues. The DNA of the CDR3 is TGTGCCAGTAGTATAGGGGGGACTTCAGAATCCACAGATACGCAGTATTTT. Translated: CASSIGGTSESTDTQYF.

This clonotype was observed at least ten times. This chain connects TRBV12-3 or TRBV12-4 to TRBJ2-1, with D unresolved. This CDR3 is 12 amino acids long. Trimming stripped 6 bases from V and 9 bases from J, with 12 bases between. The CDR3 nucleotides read TGTGCCAGCAGCCCAGTGGGTACTGAGCAGTTCTTC. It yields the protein CASSPVGTEQFF.

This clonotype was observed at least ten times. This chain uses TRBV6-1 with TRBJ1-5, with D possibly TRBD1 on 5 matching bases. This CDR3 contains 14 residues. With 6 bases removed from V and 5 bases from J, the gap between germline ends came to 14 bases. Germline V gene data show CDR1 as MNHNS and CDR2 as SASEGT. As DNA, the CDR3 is TGTGCCAGCAGCGGACGGGGCTGGGATCAGCCCCAGCATTTT. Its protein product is CASSGRGWDQPQHF.

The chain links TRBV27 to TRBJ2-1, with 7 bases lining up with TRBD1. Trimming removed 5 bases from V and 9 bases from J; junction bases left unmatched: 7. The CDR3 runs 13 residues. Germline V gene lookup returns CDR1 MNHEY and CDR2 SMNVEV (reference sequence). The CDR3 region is CASSPDRVAEQFF. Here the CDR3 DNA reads TGTGCCAGCAGTCCCGACAGGGTAGCTGAGCAGTTCTTC.

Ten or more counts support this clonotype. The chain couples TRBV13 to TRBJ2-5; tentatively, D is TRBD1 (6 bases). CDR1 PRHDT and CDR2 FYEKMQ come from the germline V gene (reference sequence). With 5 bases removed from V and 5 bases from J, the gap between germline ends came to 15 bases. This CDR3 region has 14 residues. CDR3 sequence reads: CASSQQGAVETQYF. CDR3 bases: TGTGCCAGCAGCCAACAGGGCGCAGTCGAGACCCAGTACTTC.

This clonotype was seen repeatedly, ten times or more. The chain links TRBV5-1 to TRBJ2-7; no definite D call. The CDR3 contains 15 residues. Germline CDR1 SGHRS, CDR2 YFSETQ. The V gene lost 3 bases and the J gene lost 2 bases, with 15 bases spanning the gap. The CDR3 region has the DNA TGCGCCAGCAGCTCCCCCGACGGCAGAGCCTACGAGCAGTACTTC. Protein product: CASSSPDGRAYEQYF.

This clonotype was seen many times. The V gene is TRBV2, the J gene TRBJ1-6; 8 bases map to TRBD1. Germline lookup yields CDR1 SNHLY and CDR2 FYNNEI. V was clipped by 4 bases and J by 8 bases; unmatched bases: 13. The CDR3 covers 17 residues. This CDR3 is CASSVQPDRVQHSPLHF. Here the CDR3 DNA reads TGTGCCAGCAGTGTACAACCGGACAGGGTACAACATTCACCCCTCCACTTT.

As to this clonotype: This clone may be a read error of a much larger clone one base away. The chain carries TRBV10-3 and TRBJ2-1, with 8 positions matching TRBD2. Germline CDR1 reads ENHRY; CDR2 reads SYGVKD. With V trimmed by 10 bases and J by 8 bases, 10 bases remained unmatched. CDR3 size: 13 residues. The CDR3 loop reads CASRLASRDEQFF. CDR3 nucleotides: TGTGCCAGCAGACTAGCGAGCCGCGATGAGCAGTTCTTC.

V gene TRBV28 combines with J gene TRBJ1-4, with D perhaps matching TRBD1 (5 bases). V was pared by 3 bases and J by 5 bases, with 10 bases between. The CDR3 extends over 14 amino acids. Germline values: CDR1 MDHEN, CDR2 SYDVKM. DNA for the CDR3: TGTGCCAGCAGTTTTTTACAGGAGAATGAAAAACTGTTTTTT. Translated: CASSFLQENEKLFF.

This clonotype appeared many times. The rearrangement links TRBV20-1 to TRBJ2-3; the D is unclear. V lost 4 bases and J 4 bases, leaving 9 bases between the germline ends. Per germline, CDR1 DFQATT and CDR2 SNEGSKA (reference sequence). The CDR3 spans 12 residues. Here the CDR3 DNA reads TGCAGTGCTATGCCAGACTCAGATACGCAGTATTTT. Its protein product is CSAMPDSDTQYF.

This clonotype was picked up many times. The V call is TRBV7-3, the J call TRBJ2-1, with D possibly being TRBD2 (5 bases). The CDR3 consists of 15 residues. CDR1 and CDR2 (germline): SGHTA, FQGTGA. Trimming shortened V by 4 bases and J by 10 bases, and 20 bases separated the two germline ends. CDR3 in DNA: TGTGCCAGCAGCTATACTTCGGCTAGCCAACGAGAGCAGTTCTTC. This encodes CASSYTSASQREQFF.